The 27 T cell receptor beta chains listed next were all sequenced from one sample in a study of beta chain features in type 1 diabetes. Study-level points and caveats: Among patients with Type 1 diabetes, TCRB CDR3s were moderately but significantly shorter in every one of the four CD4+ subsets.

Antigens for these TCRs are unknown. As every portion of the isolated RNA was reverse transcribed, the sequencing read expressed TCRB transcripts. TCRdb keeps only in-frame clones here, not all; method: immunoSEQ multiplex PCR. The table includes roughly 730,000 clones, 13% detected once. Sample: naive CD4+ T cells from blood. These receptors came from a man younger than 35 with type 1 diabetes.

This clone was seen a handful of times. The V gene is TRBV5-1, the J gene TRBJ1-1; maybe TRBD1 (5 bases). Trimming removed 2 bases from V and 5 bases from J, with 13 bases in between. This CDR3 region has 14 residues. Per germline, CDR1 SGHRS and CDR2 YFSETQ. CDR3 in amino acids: CASSFTGEGTEAFF. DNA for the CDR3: TGCGCCAGCAGCTTTACGGGGGAAGGAACTGAAGCTTTCTTT.

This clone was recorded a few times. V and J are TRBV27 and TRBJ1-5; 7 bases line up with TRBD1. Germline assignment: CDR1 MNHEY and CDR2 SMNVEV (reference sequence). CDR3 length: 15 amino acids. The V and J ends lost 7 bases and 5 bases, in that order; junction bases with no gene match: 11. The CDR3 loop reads CASKLLGGGDQPQHF. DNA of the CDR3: TGTGCCAGCAAGCTTCTGGGAGGGGGCGATCAGCCCCAGCATTTT.

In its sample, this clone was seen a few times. This CDR3 reads CASSQQGANIQYF. CDR3 bases: TGTGCCAGCAGTCAACAGGGGGCGAACATTCAGTACTTC. This chain joins TRBV28 and TRBJ2-4; 9 nucleotides agree with TRBD1. J lost 7 bases, V lost 5 bases, and 3 bases had no gene match. The CDR3 runs to 13 residues. Per the germline V gene, CDR1 is MDHEN and CDR2 is SYDVKM.

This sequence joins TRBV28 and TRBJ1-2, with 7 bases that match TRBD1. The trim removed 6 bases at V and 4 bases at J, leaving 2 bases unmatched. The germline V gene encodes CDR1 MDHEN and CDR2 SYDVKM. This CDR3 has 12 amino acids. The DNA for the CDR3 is TGTGCCAGCAGGACAGGGCTCTATGGCTACACCTTC. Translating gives CASRTGLYGYTF.

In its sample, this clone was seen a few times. As DNA, the CDR3 is TGCAGCGGAGTACCGGGACCAGGGGACGAGCAGTACTTC. It codes for CSGVPGPGDEQYF. V is TRBV29-1 and J is TRBJ2-7, with D possibly being TRBD1 (6 bases). The CDR3 length is 13 residues. CDR1 and CDR2 from the germline V gene are SQVTM and ANQGSEA. Trimming took off 7 bases at V and 5 bases at J, with 18 bases between the two ends.

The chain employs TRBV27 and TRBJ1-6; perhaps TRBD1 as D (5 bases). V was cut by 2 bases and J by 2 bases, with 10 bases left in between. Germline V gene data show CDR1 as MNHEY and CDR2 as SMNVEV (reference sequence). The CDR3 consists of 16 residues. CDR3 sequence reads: CASSLGQGAYNSPLHF. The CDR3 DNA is TGTGCCAGCAGTTTAGGGCAGGGCGCCTATAATTCACCCCTCCACTTT.

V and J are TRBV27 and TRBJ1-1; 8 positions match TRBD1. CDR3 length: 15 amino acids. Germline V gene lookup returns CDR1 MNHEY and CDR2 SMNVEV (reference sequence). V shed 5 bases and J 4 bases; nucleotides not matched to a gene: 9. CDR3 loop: CASSLWDRRSTEAFF. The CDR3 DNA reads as TGTGCCAGCAGTCTCTGGGACAGGCGGAGCACTGAAGCTTTCTTT.

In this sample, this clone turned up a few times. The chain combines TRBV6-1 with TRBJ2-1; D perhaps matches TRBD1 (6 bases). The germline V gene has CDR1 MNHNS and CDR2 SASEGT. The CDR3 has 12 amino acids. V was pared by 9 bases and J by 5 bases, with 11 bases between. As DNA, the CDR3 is TGTGCCAGTGGGACACGCAACAATGAGCAGTTCTTC. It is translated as CASGTRNNEQFF.

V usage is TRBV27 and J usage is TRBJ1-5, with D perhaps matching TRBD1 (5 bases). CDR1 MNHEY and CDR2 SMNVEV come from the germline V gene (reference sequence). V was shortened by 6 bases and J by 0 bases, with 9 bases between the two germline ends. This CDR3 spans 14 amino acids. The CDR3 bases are TGTGCCAGCAGCTGGACATATAGCAATCAGCCCCAGCATTTT. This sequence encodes CASSWTYSNQPQHF.

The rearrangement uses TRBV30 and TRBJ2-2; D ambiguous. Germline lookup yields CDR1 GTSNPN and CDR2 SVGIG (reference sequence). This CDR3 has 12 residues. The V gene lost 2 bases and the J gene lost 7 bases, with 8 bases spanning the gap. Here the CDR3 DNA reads TGTGCCTGGAGTAGAGGTTTCGGGGAGCTGTTTTTT. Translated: CAWSRGFGELFF.

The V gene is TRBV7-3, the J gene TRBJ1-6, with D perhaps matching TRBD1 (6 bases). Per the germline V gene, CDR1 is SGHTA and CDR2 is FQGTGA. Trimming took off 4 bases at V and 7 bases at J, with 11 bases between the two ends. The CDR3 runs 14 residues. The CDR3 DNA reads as TGTGCCAGCAGCTCACAGGGAGAAAATTCACCCCTCCACTTT. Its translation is CASSSQGENSPLHF.

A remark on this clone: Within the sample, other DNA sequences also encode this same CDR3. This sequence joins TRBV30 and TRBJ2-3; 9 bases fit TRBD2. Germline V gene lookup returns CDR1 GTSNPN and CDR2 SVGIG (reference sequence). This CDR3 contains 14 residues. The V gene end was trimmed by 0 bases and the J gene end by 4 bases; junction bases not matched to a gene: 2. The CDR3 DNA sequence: TGTGCCTGGAGTGTGCGGGGGGGTTCAGATACGCAGTATTTT. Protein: CAWSVRGGSDTQYF.

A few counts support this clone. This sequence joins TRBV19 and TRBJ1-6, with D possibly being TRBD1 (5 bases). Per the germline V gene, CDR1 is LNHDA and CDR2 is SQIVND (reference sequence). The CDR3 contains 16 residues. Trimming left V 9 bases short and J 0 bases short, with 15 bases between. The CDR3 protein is CASRDSLSSYNSPLHF. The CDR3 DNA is TGTGCCAGCCGGGACTCACTAAGCTCCTATAATTCACCCCTCCACTTT. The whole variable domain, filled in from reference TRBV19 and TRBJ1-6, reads DGGITQSPKYLFRKEGQNVTLSCEQNLNHDAMYWYRQDPGQGLRLIYYSQIVNDFQKGDIAEGYSVSREKKESFPLTVTSAQKNPTAFYLCASRDSLSSYNSPLHFGNGTRLTVT.

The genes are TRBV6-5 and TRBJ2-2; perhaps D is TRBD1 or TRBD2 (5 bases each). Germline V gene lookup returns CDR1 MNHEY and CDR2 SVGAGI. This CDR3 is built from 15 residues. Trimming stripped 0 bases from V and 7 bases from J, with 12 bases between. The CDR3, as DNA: TGTGCCAGCAGTTACTCGAGAGGGGATATCGGGGAGCTGTTTTTT. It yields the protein CASSYSRGDIGELFF.

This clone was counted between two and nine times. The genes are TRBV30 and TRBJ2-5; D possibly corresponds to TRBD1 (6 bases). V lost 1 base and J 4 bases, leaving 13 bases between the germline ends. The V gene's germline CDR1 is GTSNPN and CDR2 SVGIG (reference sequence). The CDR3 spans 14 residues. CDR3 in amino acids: CAWSGGGGRETQYF. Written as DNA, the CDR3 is TGTGCCTGGAGTGGAGGGGGTGGTCGAGAGACCCAGTACTTC.

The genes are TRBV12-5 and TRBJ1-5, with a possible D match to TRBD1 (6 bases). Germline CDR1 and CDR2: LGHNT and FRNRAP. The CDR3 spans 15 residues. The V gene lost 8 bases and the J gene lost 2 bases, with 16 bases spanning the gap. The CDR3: CASRGGDVGNQPQHF. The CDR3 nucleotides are TGTGCTAGTAGAGGGGGAGATGTTGGCAATCAGCCCCAGCATTTT.

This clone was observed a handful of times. The CDR3 spells CATRPGTEETQYF. The CDR3 DNA is TGTGCCACCAGACCCGGGACAGAAGAGACCCAGTACTTC. V usage is TRBV5-4 and J usage is TRBJ2-5, with 7 bases aligning to TRBD1. The CDR3 runs 13 residues. J lost 3 bases, V lost 9 bases, and 8 bases had no gene match. The V gene's germline CDR1 is SGHNT and CDR2 YYREEE (reference sequence).

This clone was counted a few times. The CDR3 nucleotides are TGTGCCAGCAGCACGGGACAGAAAAACATTCAGTACTTC. Protein product: CASSTGQKNIQYF. The J gene is TRBJ2-4, the V gene TRBV6-5, with TRBD1 matching over 7 bases. CDR1 is MNHEY and CDR2 is SVGAGI in the germline V gene. The CDR3 totals 13 residues. Trimming removed 6 bases from V and 4 bases from J; junction bases left unmatched: 3.

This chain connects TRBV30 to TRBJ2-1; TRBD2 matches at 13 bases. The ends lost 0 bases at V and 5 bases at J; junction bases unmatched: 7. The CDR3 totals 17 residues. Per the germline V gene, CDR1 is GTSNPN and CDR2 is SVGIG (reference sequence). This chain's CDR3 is CAWSVDRLAGGHNEQFF. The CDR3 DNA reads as TGTGCCTGGAGTGTAGACCGACTAGCGGGGGGCCACAATGAGCAGTTCTTC.

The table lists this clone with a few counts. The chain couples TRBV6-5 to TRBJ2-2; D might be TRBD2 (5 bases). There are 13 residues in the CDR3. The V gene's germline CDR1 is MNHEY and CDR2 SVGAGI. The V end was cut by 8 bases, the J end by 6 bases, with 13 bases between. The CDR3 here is CASRDEVPGELFF. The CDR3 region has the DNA TGTGCCAGCCGGGATGAGGTCCCCGGGGAGCTGTTTTTT.

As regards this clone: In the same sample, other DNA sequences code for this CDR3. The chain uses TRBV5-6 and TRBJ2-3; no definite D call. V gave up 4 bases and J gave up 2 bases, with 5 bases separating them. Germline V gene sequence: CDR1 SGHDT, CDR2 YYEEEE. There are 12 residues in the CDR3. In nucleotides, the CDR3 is TGTGCCAGCAGCCGGTACACAGATACGCAGTATTTT. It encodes CASSRYTDTQYF.

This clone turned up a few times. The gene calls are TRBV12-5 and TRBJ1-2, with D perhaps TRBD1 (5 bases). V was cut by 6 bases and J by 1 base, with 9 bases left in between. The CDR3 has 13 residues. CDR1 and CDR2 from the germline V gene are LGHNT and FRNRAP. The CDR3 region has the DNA TGTGCTAGTGGCAGACAGCTTAACTATGGCTACACCTTC. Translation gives CASGRQLNYGYTF.

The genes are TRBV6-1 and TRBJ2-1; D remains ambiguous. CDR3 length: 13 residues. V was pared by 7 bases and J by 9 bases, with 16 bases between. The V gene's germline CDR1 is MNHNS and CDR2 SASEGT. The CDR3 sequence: CASKVGNIAEQFF. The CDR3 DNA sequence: TGTGCCAGCAAAGTTGGCAATATAGCTGAGCAGTTCTTC.

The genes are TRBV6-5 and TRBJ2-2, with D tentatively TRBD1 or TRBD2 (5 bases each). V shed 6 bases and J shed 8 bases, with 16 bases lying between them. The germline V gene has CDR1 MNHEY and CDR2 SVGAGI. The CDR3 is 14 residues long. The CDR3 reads CASSRDGSQGELFF. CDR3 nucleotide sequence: TGTGCCAGCAGCCGGGACGGCTCGCAGGGGGAGCTGTTTTTT.

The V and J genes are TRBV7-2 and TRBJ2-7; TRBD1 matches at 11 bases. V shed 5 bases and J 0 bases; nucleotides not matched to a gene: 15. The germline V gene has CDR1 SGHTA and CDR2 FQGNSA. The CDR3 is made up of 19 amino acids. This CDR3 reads CASSRHGQGAYRVSYEQYF. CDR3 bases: TGTGCCAGCAGCCGCCACGGACAGGGGGCCTATCGGGTCTCCTACGAGCAGTACTTC.

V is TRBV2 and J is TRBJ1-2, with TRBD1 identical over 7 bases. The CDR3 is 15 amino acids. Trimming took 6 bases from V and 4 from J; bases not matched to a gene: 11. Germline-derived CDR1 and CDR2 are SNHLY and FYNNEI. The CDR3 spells CASRHPTGRGYGYTF. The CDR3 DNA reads TGTGCCAGCAGACATCCGACAGGGAGAGGCTATGGCTACACCTTC.

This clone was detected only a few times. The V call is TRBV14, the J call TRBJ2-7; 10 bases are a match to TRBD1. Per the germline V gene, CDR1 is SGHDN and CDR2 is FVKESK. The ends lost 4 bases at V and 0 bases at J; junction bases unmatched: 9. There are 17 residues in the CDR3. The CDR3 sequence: CASSRGQGNPSSYEQYF. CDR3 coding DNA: TGTGCCAGCAGCCGGGGACAGGGGAACCCCAGCTCCTACGAGCAGTACTTC.